This TCR beta chain comes out of a study of blood T cell repertoires in COVID-19. The Seattle patients joined while their infection was active and were tracked longitudinally afterward. The germline V and J ends were trimmed by 4 bases and 1 base, with 7 bases remaining between them. Germline CDR1 is MNHEY and CDR2 is SVGAGI. This CDR3 has 13 residues. Per the authors' pipeline: Researchers report that nucleated cell counts were estimated from reference gene primer amplification. Data came from immunoSEQ multiplex PCR; TCRdb stores just in-frame clones and leaves some out. V and J calls and clone size follow that table, whereas D and trimming were derived from the DNA. The table includes 300,000 to 350,000 clones, 90% detected once.

Sequences were obtained from peripheral blood. V and J are TRBV6-5 and TRBJ1-1; no clear D gene. This TCR came from a woman in her thirties or forties with COVID-19, enrolled during active disease. The CDR3 reads CASSSVRNTEAFF. CDR3 coding DNA: TGTGCCAGCAGTTCGGTCCGGAACACTGAAGCTTTCTTT.